The 30 T cell receptor beta chains listed next were all sequenced from one sample in a study of blood T cell repertoires in COVID-19 (dated by TCRdb to 2018 to 2020). The method behind the library was the immunoSEQ multiplex PCR assay. TCRdb took this table from immuneACCESS and kept in-frame rearrangements with V and J called. Such tables lack part of the clones; where checked against another copy, unresolved V genes explain under half of the gap, and the rest is unexplained. In all, the sample holds approximately 210,000 clones, and around 94% of those were seen once. The ten top clones hold 0.7% to 0.8% of the sample. Sequenced input: peripheral blood. These TCRs come from a man aged 25 to 45 with COVID-19, enrolled during active disease.

The gene calls are TRBV18 and TRBJ2-7, with TRBD1 identical over 9 bases. This CDR3 is built from 13 residues. Trimming at V came to 9 bases and at J to 5 bases, leaving 8 bases not matched to a gene. The germline CDR1 and CDR2 sequences are KGHSH and LQKENI. CDR3 residues: CASRQGEDNEQYF. The CDR3 coding sequence is TGTGCCAGTCGACAGGGGGAAGATAACGAGCAGTACTTC.

V usage is TRBV24-1 and J usage is TRBJ2-3; possibly TRBD1 for D (5 bases). The V gene lost 10 bases and the J gene lost 3 bases, with 16 bases spanning the gap. CDR3 size: 14 residues. The germline V gene encodes CDR1 KGHDR and CDR2 SFDVKD. The CDR3 nucleotides are TGTGCCACGCTAGGGGCAGGGATTACAGATACGCAGTATTTT. This codes for CATLGAGITDTQYF.

The J gene is TRBJ1-2, the V gene TRBV2; 8 positions agree with TRBD1. Germline V CDR1 and CDR2: SNHLY, FYNNEI. Trimming took 5 bases from V and 3 from J; bases not matched to a gene: 5. The length of the CDR3 is 14 residues. This CDR3 is CASSTQGEDYGYTF. As DNA, the CDR3 is TGTGCCAGCAGTACACAGGGGGAGGACTATGGCTACACCTTC.

The rearrangement links TRBV25-1 to TRBJ2-2, with D maybe TRBD2 (5 bases). The CDR3 spans 15 residues. CDR1 is MGHDK and CDR2 is SYGVNS in the germline V gene. With 5 bases removed from V and 3 bases from J, the gap between germline ends came to 13 bases. The CDR3 loop is CASSLREGYTGELFF. The CDR3 region has the DNA TGTGCCAGCAGTCTTCGTGAGGGCTACACCGGGGAGCTGTTTTTT. The full variable domain, with the rest looked up from reference TRBV25-1 and TRBJ2-2, is EADIYQTPRYLVIGTGKKITLECSQTMGHDKMYWYQQDPGMELHLIHYSYGVNSTEKGDLSSESTVSRIRTEHFPLTLESARPSHTSQYLCASSLREGYTGELFFGEGSRLTVL.

The chain employs TRBV7-2 and TRBJ2-7, with TRBD1 identical over 11 bases. CDR3 length equals 15 residues. Germline trimming cut 4 bases from V and 4 bases from J; bases unmatched to any gene: 6. In germline, CDR1 is SGHTA, CDR2 FQGNSA. The chain's CDR3 is CASSWTGGGLYEQYF. The CDR3, as DNA: TGTGCCAGCAGCTGGACAGGGGGCGGTTTGTACGAGCAGTACTTC.

The chain is built from TRBV27 and TRBJ1-1, with D possibly being TRBD1 (6 bases). The ends were cut back, 3 bases at V and 5 bases at J, with 13 bases in the middle. The germline CDR1 and CDR2 sequences are MNHEY and SMNVEV (reference sequence). The CDR3 covers 14 residues. DNA for the CDR3: TGTGCCAGCAGTTTCGGGGGGCCGGGAACTGAAGCTTTCTTT. Amino acids: CASSFGGPGTEAFF.

The chain uses TRBV5-6 and TRBJ2-5, with 8 bases that match TRBD1. The germline V gene encodes CDR1 SGHDT and CDR2 YYEEEE. V dropped 3 bases and J dropped 3; count of bases not matched to a gene: 7. The CDR3 consists of 15 residues. The DNA of the CDR3 is TGTGCCAGCAGCTCGGACAGGGTACGGGAAGAGACCCAGTACTTC. This encodes CASSSDRVREETQYF. The whole variable domain, filled in from reference TRBV5-6 and TRBJ2-5, reads DAGVTQSPTHLIKTRGQQVTLRCSPKSGHDTVSWYQQALGQGPQFIFQYYEEEERQRGNFPDRFSGHQFPNYSSELNVNALLLGDSALYLCASSSDRVREETQYFGPGTRLLVL.

This sequence joins TRBV9 and TRBJ1-4; 7 nucleotides agree with TRBD1. CDR1 is SGDLS and CDR2 is YYNGEE in the germline V gene. This CDR3 is 18 amino acids long. V shed 3 bases, J shed 4 bases, and the junction held 15 bases outside the gene matches. CDR3 protein: CASSAGGEGMQGNEKLFF. The CDR3 DNA follows: TGTGCCAGCAGCGCAGGGGGAGAGGGGATGCAAGGTAATGAAAAACTGTTTTTT.

DNA of the CDR3: TGTGCCAGCAGCTTAGCAGGGGGCAATCAGCCCCAGCATTTT. It translates to CASSLAGGNQPQHF. The V call is TRBV7-9, the J call TRBJ1-5; D is possibly TRBD1 (5 bases). This CDR3 is 14 amino acids long. Germline CDR1 and CDR2: SEHNR and FQNEAQ (reference sequence). Deletions cut 0 bases from V and 2 bases from J, with 5 bases between.

The chain uses TRBV10-1 and TRBJ1-6; 9 bases match TRBD1. The V gene's germline CDR1 is WNHNN and CDR2 SYGVQD (reference sequence). Germline trimming cut 4 bases from V and 9 bases from J; bases unmatched to any gene: 4. This CDR3 has 14 residues. CDR3 region: CASSAGQGSSPLHF. CDR3 sequence (DNA): TGCGCCAGCAGTGCAGGACAGGGGAGTTCACCCCTCCACTTT.

On this clone: The same CDR3 is also encoded by other DNA sequences in this sample. The CDR3 DNA is TGTGCCTGGAGTGTACGCGGGAACCAGCCCCAGCATTTT. This sequence encodes CAWSVRGNQPQHF. The rearrangement links TRBV30 to TRBJ1-5; D is undetermined. The CDR3 is 13 amino acids. Germline V gene data show CDR1 as GTSNPN and CDR2 as SVGIG (reference sequence). V lost 0 bases, J lost 7 bases, and 10 bases lay in between.

This clone has only a few counts. V and J are TRBV30 and TRBJ1-2, with unresolved D. The CDR3 has 11 amino acids. Germline values: CDR1 GTSNPN, CDR2 SVGIG (reference sequence). The V gene lost 2 bases and the J gene lost 5 bases, with 6 bases spanning the gap. The DNA for the CDR3 is TGTGCCTGGAGTCTGAGATATGGCTACACCTTC. Its translation: CAWSLRYGYTF.

CDR3 loop: CASSLLAGGRSSADTQYF. The CDR3 DNA sequence: TGTGCCAGCAGCCTCCTAGCGGGGGGGCGATCGAGTGCAGATACGCAGTATTTT. This sequence joins TRBV4-2 and TRBJ2-3; 12 nucleotides align to TRBD2. CDR3 size: 18 residues. V shed 4 bases and J 4 bases; nucleotides not matched to a gene: 12. Germline V lookup: CDR1 LGHNA, CDR2 YNFKEQ.

The chain links TRBV10-3 to TRBJ2-3, with 9 bases aligning to TRBD2. This CDR3 spans 16 amino acids. From germline, CDR1 is ENHRY and CDR2 SYGVKD. With V trimmed by 1 base and J by 5 bases, 7 bases remained unmatched. CDR3 bases: TGTGCCATCAGTGAGTTGAAGGGACTAGCCGGAGATACGCAGTATTTT. Translating it yields CAISELKGLAGDTQYF.

The chain recombines TRBV5-1 with TRBJ2-7; 12 nucleotides align to TRBD2. The CDR3 is made up of 17 amino acids. The V and J ends lost 1 base and 3 bases, in that order; junction bases with no gene match: 8. Per germline, CDR1 SGHRS and CDR2 YFSETQ. CDR3 in DNA: TGCGCCAGCAGCTTGTTGGCTAGCGGGGGGGTGTTCTACGAGCAGTACTTC. Translating it yields CASSLLASGGVFYEQYF.

The chain has TRBV7-6 and TRBJ2-5, with D unresolved. Germline V lookup: CDR1 SGHVS, CDR2 FNYEAQ. Trimming left V 5 bases short and J 3 bases short, with 4 bases between. The CDR3 is 11 residues long. The CDR3 loop is CASSQEETQYF. DNA of the CDR3: TGTGCCAGCAGCCAGGAAGAGACCCAGTACTTC.

The CDR3 loop is CASSLRGSYEQYF. The CDR3 DNA reads as TGTGCCAGCAGTTTGCGGGGTTCCTACGAGCAGTACTTC. The rearrangement uses TRBV6-5 and TRBJ2-7, with TRBD2 as a possible D gene (6 bases). The CDR3 is made up of 13 amino acids. V shed 4 bases and J shed 1 base, with 8 bases lying between them. Germline CDR1 and CDR2: MNHEY and SVGAGI.

As DNA, the CDR3 is TGTGCCAGCAGTTCCCGGACAGGGAGGAGCACTGAAGCTTTCTTT. Residues: CASSSRTGRSTEAFF. This chain uses TRBV6-2 or TRBV6-3 with TRBJ1-1, with 8 positions matching TRBD1. Germline CDR1 is MNHEY and CDR2 is SVGEGT. The V gene end was trimmed by 4 bases and the J gene end by 4 bases; junction bases not matched to a gene: 8. This CDR3 has 15 amino acids.

V is TRBV19 and J is TRBJ1-1; maybe TRBD1 (5 bases). With 4 bases removed from V and 11 bases from J, the gap between germline ends came to 14 bases. The CDR3 is made up of 12 amino acids. Per the germline V gene, CDR1 is LNHDA and CDR2 is SQIVND (reference sequence). The CDR3 protein is CASSRARESAFF. The CDR3 DNA reads TGTGCCAGTAGTAGGGCCAGGGAAAGCGCTTTCTTT.

The chain combines TRBV6-5 with TRBJ2-7; TRBD2 might be the D (7 bases). V was trimmed by 0 bases and J by 4 bases, leaving 13 bases between them. Germline V lookup: CDR1 MNHEY, CDR2 SVGAGI. The CDR3 has 15 residues. This chain's CDR3 is CASSYSRGGLYEQYF. In DNA, the CDR3 is TGTGCCAGCAGTTACTCGAGGGGGGGCCTTTACGAGCAGTACTTC.

J is TRBJ1-2 and V is TRBV9, with D unclear. The ends were cut back, 4 bases at V and 8 bases at J, with 15 bases in the middle. Germline CDR1 reads SGDLS; CDR2 reads YYNGEE. There are 13 residues in the CDR3. The CDR3 DNA sequence: TGTGCCAGCAGCCCTCGGAACGGGTACGGCTACACCTTC. Translation gives CASSPRNGYGYTF.

V gene TRBV5-1 combines with J gene TRBJ1-3, with 9 bases matching TRBD1. The V and J ends lost 4 bases and 2 bases, in that order; junction bases with no gene match: 7. The CDR3 spans 16 residues. CDR1 is SGHRS, CDR2 YFSETQ, per germline. This CDR3 is CASSGGQGVAGNTIYF. DNA for the CDR3: TGCGCCAGCAGCGGGGGACAGGGTGTCGCTGGAAACACCATATATTTT.

The J gene is TRBJ2-1, the V gene TRBV10-1, with TRBD1 as a possible D gene (6 bases). Between the trimmed V and J ends, which lost 2 bases and 4 bases, there was a span of 9 bases. Germline-derived CDR1 and CDR2 are WNHNN and SYGVQD (reference sequence). The CDR3 runs 14 residues. The chain's CDR3 is CASSEATGYNEQFF. CDR3 nucleotides: TGCGCCAGCAGTGAGGCGACAGGATACAATGAGCAGTTCTTC.

DNA for the CDR3: TGCGCCAGCAGCTTGGGGACTCGGTTGGGGGCAGAAGAGACCCAGTACTTC. Translating gives CASSLGTRLGAEETQYF. The chain links TRBV5-1 to TRBJ2-5; D is possibly TRBD1 (6 bases). From germline, CDR1 is SGHRS and CDR2 YFSETQ. CDR3 length: 17 residues. V was clipped by 0 bases and J by 3 bases, with 18 bases between them.

V and J are TRBV5-1 and TRBJ1-4, with D possibly TRBD1 on 6 matching bases. Deletions cut 3 bases from V and 0 bases from J, with 9 bases between. Germline V gene sequence: CDR1 SGHRS, CDR2 YFSETQ. The CDR3 has 15 amino acids. The CDR3 DNA is TGCGCCAGCAGCTGGACAGTCGCAACTAATGAAAAACTGTTTTTT. Protein: CASSWTVATNEKLFF.

The count of this clone is one. V is TRBV4-1 and J is TRBJ1-3; D perhaps matches TRBD1 (6 bases). The CDR3 is made up of 15 amino acids. The germline V gene encodes CDR1 MGHRA and CDR2 YSYEKL. Trimming left V 1 base short and J 4 bases short, with 11 bases between. Here the CDR3 reads CASSQVKGEGNTIYF. The CDR3 nucleotides are TGCGCCAGCAGCCAAGTTAAGGGGGAAGGAAACACCATATATTTT.

In regard to this clone: The junction does not match germline at one end; this may be a read error. This sequence joins TRBV5-1 and TRBJ1-1; TRBD1 matches at 7 bases. This CDR3 has 14 amino acids. CDR1 is SGHRS, CDR2 YFSETQ, per germline. CDR3: CASTQGGRNAEAFF. The CDR3 DNA reads TGCGCCAGCACCCAGGGGGGCCGGAACGCTGAAGCTTTCTTT.

The V and J genes are TRBV11-1 and TRBJ1-2; D not resolved. In germline, CDR1 is SGHAT, CDR2 FQDESV (reference sequence). Trimming pared 0 bases from V and 6 bases from J, leaving 8 bases between. This CDR3 comprises 13 residues. CDR3 in DNA: TGTGCCAGCAGCTTAGCGCGGTCGGATGGCTACACCTTC. Its translation is CASSLARSDGYTF.

The chain carries TRBV6-6 and TRBJ1-4, with 9 bases matching TRBD1. Losses at the gene ends were 6 bases for V and 7 bases for J; bases not matched to a gene: 3. The germline V gene has CDR1 MNHNY and CDR2 SVGAGI (reference sequence). The CDR3 length is 13 residues. The CDR3: CASRDRGGEKLFF. Written as DNA, the CDR3 is TGTGCCAGCAGAGACAGGGGGGGTGAAAAACTGTTTTTT.

The CDR3 reads CAWSVQRGGPETQYF. As DNA, the CDR3 is TGTGCCTGGAGTGTACAACGGGGGGGCCCAGAGACCCAGTACTTC. The chain links TRBV30 to TRBJ2-5; 8 nucleotides align to TRBD2. CDR1 and CDR2 from the germline V gene are GTSNPN and SVGIG (reference sequence). This CDR3 region has 15 residues. Losses at the gene ends were 0 bases for V and 4 bases for J; bases not matched to a gene: 7.